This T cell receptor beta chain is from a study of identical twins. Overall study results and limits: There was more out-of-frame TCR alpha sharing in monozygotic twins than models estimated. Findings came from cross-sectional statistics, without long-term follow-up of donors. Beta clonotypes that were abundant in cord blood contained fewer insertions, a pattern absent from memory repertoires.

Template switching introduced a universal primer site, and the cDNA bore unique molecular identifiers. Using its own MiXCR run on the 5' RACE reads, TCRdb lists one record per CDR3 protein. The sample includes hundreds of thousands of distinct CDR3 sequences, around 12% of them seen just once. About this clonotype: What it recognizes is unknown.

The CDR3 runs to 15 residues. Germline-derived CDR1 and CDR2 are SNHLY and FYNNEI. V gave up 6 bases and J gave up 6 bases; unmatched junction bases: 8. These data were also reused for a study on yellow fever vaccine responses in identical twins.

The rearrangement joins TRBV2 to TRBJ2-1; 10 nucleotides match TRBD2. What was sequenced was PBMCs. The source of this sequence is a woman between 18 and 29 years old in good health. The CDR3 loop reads CASRAGTSAGNEQFF. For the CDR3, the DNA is TGTGCCAGCAGAGCCGGGACTAGCGCGGGCAATGAGCAGTTCTTC.